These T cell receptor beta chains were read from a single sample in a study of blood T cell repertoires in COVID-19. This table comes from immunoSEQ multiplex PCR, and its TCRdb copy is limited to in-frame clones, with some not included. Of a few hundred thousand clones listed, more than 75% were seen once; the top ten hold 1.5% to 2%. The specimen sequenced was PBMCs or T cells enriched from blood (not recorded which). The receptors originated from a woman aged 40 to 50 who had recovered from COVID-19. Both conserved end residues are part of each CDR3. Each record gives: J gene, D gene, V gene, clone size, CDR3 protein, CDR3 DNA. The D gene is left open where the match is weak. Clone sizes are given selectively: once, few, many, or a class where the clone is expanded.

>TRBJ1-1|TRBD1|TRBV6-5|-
CASKGQGLIEAFF
TGTGCCAGCAAGGGACAGGGGTTGATTGAAGCTTTCTTT
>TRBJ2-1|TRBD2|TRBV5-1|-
CASSLASGRGNEQFF
TGCGCCAGCAGCTTGGCTAGCGGGAGGGGCAATGAGCAGTTCTTC
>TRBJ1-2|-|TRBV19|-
CASSIGALGNYGYTF
TGTGCCAGTAGTATAGGGGCACTCGGTAACTATGGCTACACCTTC
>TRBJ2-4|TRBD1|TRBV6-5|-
CASSRGQGAQNIQYF
TGTGCCAGCAGCCGAGGACAGGGGGCGCAAAACATTCAGTACTTC
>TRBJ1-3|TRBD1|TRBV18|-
CASSPGQALSGNTIYF
TGTGCCAGCTCACCGGGACAGGCCCTCTCTGGAAACACCATATATTTT
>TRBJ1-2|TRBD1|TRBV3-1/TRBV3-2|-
CASSQWTGFYGYTF
TGTGCCAGCAGCCAATGGACAGGTTTTTATGGCTACACCTTC
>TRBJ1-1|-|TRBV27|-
CASGRPLTVNTEAFF
TGTGCCAGCGGCCGCCCCTTGACAGTGAACACTGAAGCTTTCTTT
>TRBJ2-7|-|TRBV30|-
CAWRGGLGSYEQYF
TGTGCCTGGAGGGGGGGACTTGGTTCCTACGAGCAGTACTTC
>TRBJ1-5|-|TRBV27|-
CASEWQPQHF
TGTGCCAGCGAGTGGCAGCCCCAGCATTTT
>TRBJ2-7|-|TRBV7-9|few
CASSHRSYEQYF
TGTGCCAGCAGCCACAGATCCTACGAGCAGTACTTC
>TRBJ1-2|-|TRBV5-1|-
CASSLVGGDYGYTF
TGCGCCAGCAGCTTGGTGGGAGGGGACTATGGCTACACCTTC
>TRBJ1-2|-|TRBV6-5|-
CASSYIRGVNYGYTF
TGTGCCAGCAGTTACATCAGGGGTGTAAACTATGGCTACACCTTC
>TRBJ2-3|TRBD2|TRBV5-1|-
CASSLGSGSVIDTQYF
TGCGCCAGCAGCTTGGGTAGCGGGAGTGTGATAGATACGCAGTATTTT
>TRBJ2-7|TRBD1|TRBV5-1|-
CASSSSPGQGFVEQYF
TGCGCCAGCAGCTCCTCCCCGGGACAGGGATTTGTCGAGCAGTACTTC
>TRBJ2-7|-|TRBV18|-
CASSPMARVNEQYF
TGTGCCAGCTCACCGATGGCCAGGGTGAACGAGCAGTACTTC
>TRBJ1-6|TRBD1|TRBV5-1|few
CASSATGTAMNSPLHF
TGCGCCAGCAGCGCAACCGGGACAGCTATGAATTCACCCCTCCACTTT
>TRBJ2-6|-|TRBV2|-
CASSVTRGANVLTF
TGTGCCAGCAGTGTCACGCGGGGGGCCAACGTCCTGACTTTC
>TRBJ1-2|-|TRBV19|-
CASLDGTNYGYTF
TGTGCCAGTCTAGACGGTACTAACTATGGCTACACCTTC
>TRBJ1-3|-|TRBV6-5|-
CASSQTLTGNTIYF
TGTGCCAGCAGTCAGACTCTAACCGGAAACACCATATATTTT
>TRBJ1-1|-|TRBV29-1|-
CSVAREDTEAFF
TGCAGCGTTGCCCGGGAGGACACTGAAGCTTTCTTT
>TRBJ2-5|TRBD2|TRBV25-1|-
CASSEVQREGQVYF
TGTGCCAGCAGTGAAGTTCAGCGGGAGGGCCAAGTGTACTTC